Listed here are 18 T cell receptor beta chains from one sample, sequenced in a study of blood T cell repertoires in COVID-19. The method was immunoSEQ multiplex PCR; TCRdb's version includes in-frame clones alone and lacks a portion of them. The table has 40,000 to 50,000 clones, around 90% seen once. Sequencing input: peripheral blood. Every receptor here comes from a human donor in a cohort sampled during active COVID-19.

The chain employs TRBV5-1 and TRBJ2-5; TRBD1 might be the D (5 bases). This CDR3 is 15 amino acids long. Deletions cut 1 base from V and 4 bases from J, with 14 bases between. Germline V gene sequence: CDR1 SGHRS, CDR2 YFSETQ. CDR3 DNA: TGCGCCAGCAGCTTGTCCCATTCAGGGCGAGAGACCCAGTACTTC. Protein: CASSLSHSGRETQYF.

The chain employs TRBV20-1 and TRBJ2-7; D gene ambiguous. Germline V gene data show CDR1 as DFQATT and CDR2 as SNEGSKA (reference sequence). The CDR3 runs to 13 residues. The germline V and J ends were trimmed by 3 bases and 0 bases, with 9 bases remaining between them. The CDR3 DNA is TGCAGTGCTAGTTACACAGCCTCCTACGAGCAGTACTTC. It translates to CSASYTASYEQYF.

Only a few counts were recorded for this clone. The chain uses TRBV6-4 and TRBJ1-6, with D possibly being TRBD1 (5 bases). The ends were cut back, 3 bases at V and 7 bases at J, with 13 bases in the middle. CDR1 and CDR2 from the germline V gene are MRHNA and SNTAGT. The CDR3 runs 15 residues. The CDR3 protein is CASSEETDGNSPLHF. The CDR3 DNA reads TGTGCCAGCAGTGAAGAGACAGATGGCAATTCACCCCTCCACTTT.

This chain joins TRBV5-1 and TRBJ2-6; 7 nucleotides agree with TRBD2. The CDR3 is 19 amino acids. The V and J ends lost 2 bases and 0 bases, in that order; junction bases with no gene match: 11. Germline loops: CDR1 SGHRS, CDR2 YFSETQ. The CDR3 region has the DNA TGCGCCAGCAGCTTCGCCCCCTTAGGCGGGAGCTCTGGGGCCAACGTCCTGACTTTC. It codes for CASSFAPLGGSSGANVLTF.

This clone was picked up one time. The chain links TRBV30 to TRBJ2-7; tentative D call: TRBD2 (5 bases). The CDR3 contains 16 residues. CDR1 and CDR2 (germline): GTSNPN, SVGIG (reference sequence). The ends were cut back, 0 bases at V and 0 bases at J, with 15 bases in the middle. The CDR3 protein is CAWSVQRSGSSYEQYF. CDR3 in DNA: TGTGCCTGGAGTGTACAGAGAAGCGGAAGCTCCTACGAGCAGTACTTC.

The genes are TRBV30 and TRBJ1-2, with D maybe TRBD1 (6 bases). With 4 bases removed from V and 4 bases from J, the gap between germline ends came to 19 bases. Germline CDR1 is GTSNPN and CDR2 is SVGIG (reference sequence). The CDR3 spans 15 residues. CDR3 DNA sequence: TGTGCCTGGATGCCGACATCGGGGGGCCTCTATGGCTACACCTTC. It codes for CAWMPTSGGLYGYTF.

The rearrangement joins TRBV5-1 to TRBJ1-4; TRBD1 matches 12 bases. V shed 4 bases and J 7 bases; nucleotides not matched to a gene: 5. This CDR3 is 15 amino acids long. The germline V gene encodes CDR1 SGHRS and CDR2 YFSETQ. The CDR3 sequence is CASSQGQGASEKLFF. The CDR3 nucleotides read TGCGCCAGCAGCCAGGGACAGGGGGCGAGTGAAAAACTGTTTTTT.

The chain uses TRBV29-1 and TRBJ2-7, with 8 bases lining up with TRBD1. This CDR3 has 12 amino acids. CDR1 and CDR2 (germline): SQVTM, ANQGSEA. V was clipped by 3 bases and J by 7 bases; unmatched bases: 5. CDR3 sequence: CSVDRGPSEQYF. CDR3 DNA: TGCAGCGTTGACAGGGGGCCTTCGGAGCAGTACTTC.

V and J are TRBV24-1 and TRBJ2-5; 8 bases match TRBD2. The CDR3 has 15 amino acids. V lost 0 bases to trimming and J lost 5 bases; unmatched junction nucleotides: 4. Germline CDR1 reads KGHDR; CDR2 reads SFDVKD. The CDR3 reads CATSDLHGGGETQYF. In DNA, the CDR3 is TGTGCCACCAGTGATTTGCACGGCGGGGGGGAGACCCAGTACTTC.

The gene calls are TRBV18 and TRBJ1-4; D is uncertain. The CDR3 has 17 amino acids. CDR1 is KGHSH and CDR2 is LQKENI in the germline V gene. Trimming shortened V by 3 bases and J by 0 bases, and 14 bases separated the two germline ends. CDR3 sequence: CASSPAGGRATNEKLFF. The DNA for the CDR3 is TGTGCCAGCTCACCTGCGGGAGGCCGTGCAACTAATGAAAAACTGTTTTTT.

This clone was seen once. The chain links TRBV28 to TRBJ1-5; 8 bases are shared with TRBD1. J gave up 4 bases and V 3 bases, and 17 bases lay outside the gene matches. Germline V gives CDR1 MDHEN, CDR2 SYDVKM. CDR3 length equals 19 residues. The CDR3 nucleotides read TGTGCCAGCAGTTTGAGAGTGTCAGGGGGCGGTTTTGGGAATCAGCCCCAGCATTTT. Its protein product is CASSLRVSGGGFGNQPQHF.

The rearrangement uses TRBV3-1 (or the pseudogene TRBV3-2) and TRBJ1-1; 8 bases agree with TRBD1. CDR3 length: 17 residues. CDR1 and CDR2 (germline): LGHDT, YNNKEL (reference sequence). J lost 2 bases, V lost 1 base, and 9 bases had no gene match. The CDR3 DNA reads as TGTGCCAGCAGCCAAGCAAGGGGAGGACAGGGCAACACTGAAGCTTTCTTT. It is translated as CASSQARGGQGNTEAFF.

The chain joins TRBV10-3 to TRBJ1-5, with TRBD1 identical over 7 bases. Germline V lookup: CDR1 ENHRY, CDR2 SYGVKD. The CDR3 loop spans 15 amino acids. Losses at the gene ends were 0 bases for V and 4 bases for J; bases not matched to a gene: 3. CDR3 in DNA: TGTGCCATCAGTGAGTCGACAGGGTTTAATCAGCCCCAGCATTTT. Amino acid sequence: CAISESTGFNQPQHF.

This clone was seen once. The chain uses TRBV6-5 and TRBJ2-1, with 13 positions matching TRBD2. V lost 6 bases to trimming and J lost 7 bases; unmatched junction nucleotides: 6. The CDR3 extends over 15 amino acids. Germline-derived CDR1 and CDR2 are MNHEY and SVGAGI. This CDR3 is CASSQLAGGQNEQFF. In nucleotides, the CDR3 is TGTGCCAGCAGCCAACTAGCGGGAGGGCAAAATGAGCAGTTCTTC.

This chain links TRBV27 with TRBJ2-7; 14 bases map to TRBD2. Trimming removed 5 bases from V and 3 bases from J; junction bases left unmatched: 9. The CDR3 spans 17 residues. Germline assignment: CDR1 MNHEY and CDR2 SMNVEV (reference sequence). CDR3 DNA sequence: TGTGCCAGCAGTACGACTGGGACTAGCGGGAGTTTCTACGAGCAGTACTTC. As protein: CASSTTGTSGSFYEQYF.

This clone was detected once. The CDR3 spells CASTTTGVNYGYTF. The CDR3 DNA reads TGTGCCAGTACCACGACAGGGGTGAACTATGGCTACACCTTC. The chain carries TRBV19 and TRBJ1-2; 8 bases match TRBD1. Germline CDR1 LNHDA, CDR2 SQIVND (reference sequence). This CDR3 is built from 14 residues. V shed 7 bases and J 2 bases; nucleotides not matched to a gene: 6.

The chain combines TRBV6-1 with TRBJ1-4; TRBD1 matches 8 bases. Germline V gives CDR1 MNHNS, CDR2 SASEGT. The ends lost 2 bases at V and 8 bases at J; junction bases unmatched: 7. The CDR3 length is 15 residues. CDR3 loop: CASSESGGPKEKLFF. The DNA of the CDR3 is TGTGCCAGCAGTGAATCAGGGGGCCCCAAGGAAAAACTGTTTTTT.

The chain is built from TRBV28 and TRBJ2-3; the match to TRBD2 covers 8 bases. The germline gives CDR1 MDHEN, CDR2 SYDVKM. This CDR3 is built from 18 residues. Trimming took 6 bases from V and 2 from J; bases not matched to a gene: 16. The CDR3 reads CASRPSVGTSGYTDTQYF. For the CDR3, the DNA is TGTGCCAGCAGGCCAAGCGTGGGTACTAGCGGATACACAGATACGCAGTATTTT.